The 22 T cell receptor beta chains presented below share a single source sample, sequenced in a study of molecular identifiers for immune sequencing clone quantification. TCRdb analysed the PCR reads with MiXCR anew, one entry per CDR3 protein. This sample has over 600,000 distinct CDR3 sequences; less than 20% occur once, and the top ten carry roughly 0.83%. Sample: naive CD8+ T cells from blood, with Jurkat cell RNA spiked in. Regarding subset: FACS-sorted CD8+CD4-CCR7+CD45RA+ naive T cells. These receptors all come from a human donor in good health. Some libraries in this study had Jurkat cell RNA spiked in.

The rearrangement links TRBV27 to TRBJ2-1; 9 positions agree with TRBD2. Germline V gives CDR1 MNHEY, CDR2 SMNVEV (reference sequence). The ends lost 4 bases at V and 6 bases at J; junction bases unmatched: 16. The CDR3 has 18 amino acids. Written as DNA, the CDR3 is TGTGCCAGCAGTTCCGATTTGGTAGCGGGAGTGACCTGCAATGAGCAGTTCTTC. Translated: CASSSDLVAGVTCNEQFF.

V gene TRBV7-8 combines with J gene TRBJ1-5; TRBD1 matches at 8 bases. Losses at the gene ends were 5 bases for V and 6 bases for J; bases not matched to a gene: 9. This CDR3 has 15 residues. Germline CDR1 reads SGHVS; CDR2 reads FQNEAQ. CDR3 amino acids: CASSPDRGWSQPQHF. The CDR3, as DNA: TGTGCCAGCAGCCCAGACAGGGGTTGGAGTCAGCCCCAGCATTTT.

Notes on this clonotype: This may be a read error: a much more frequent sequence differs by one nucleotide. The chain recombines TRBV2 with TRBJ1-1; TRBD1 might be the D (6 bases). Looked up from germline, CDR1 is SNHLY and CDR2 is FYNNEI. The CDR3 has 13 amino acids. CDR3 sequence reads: CASGDNRDAEAFF. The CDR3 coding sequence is TGTGCCAGCGGTGATAACAGGGATGCTGAAGCTTTCTTT.

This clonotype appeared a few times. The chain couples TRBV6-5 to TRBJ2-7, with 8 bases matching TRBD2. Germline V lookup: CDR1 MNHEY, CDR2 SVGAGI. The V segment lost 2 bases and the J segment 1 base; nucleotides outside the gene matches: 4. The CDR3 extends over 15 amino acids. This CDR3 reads CASSYEAGESYEQYF. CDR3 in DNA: TGTGCCAGCAGTTACGAAGCGGGAGAGTCCTACGAGCAGTACTTC.

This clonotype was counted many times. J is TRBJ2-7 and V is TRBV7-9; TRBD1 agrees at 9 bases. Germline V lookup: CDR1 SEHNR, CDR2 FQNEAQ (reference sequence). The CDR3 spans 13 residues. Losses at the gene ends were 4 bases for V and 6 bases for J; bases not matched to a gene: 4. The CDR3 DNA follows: TGTGCCAGCAGCTCGGGACAGGGCCTCGAGCAGTACTTC. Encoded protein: CASSSGQGLEQYF. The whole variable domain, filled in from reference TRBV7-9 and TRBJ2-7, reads DTGVSQNPRHKITKRGQNVTFRCDPISEHNRLYWYRQTLGQGPEFLTYFQNEAQLEKSRLLSDRFSAERPKGSFSTLEIQRTEQGDSAMYLCASSSGQGLEQYFGPGTRLTVT.

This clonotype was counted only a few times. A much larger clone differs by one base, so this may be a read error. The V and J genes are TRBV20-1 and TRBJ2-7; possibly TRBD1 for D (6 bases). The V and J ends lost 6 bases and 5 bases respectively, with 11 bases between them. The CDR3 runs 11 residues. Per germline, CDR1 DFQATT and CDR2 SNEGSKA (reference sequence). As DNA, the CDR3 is TGCAGTGCACAAGGGGGAGACGAGCAGTACTTC. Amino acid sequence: CSAQGGDEQYF.

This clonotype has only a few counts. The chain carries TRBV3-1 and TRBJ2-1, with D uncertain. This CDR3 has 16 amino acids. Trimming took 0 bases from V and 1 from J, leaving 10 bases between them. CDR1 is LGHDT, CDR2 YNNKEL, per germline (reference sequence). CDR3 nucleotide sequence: TGTGCCAGCAGCCAAGATTTGGAACGGTCCTACAATGAGCAGTTCTTC. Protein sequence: CASSQDLERSYNEQFF.

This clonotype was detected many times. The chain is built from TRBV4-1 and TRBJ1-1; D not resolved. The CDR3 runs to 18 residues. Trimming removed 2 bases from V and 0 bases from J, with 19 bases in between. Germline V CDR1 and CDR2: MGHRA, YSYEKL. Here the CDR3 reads CASSQSGSALGVNTEAFF. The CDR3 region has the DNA TGCGCCAGCAGCCAAAGTGGATCCGCCTTAGGCGTGAACACTGAAGCTTTCTTT.

The CDR3 sequence: CASGGGSVYEQYF. The CDR3 nucleotides read TGTGCCAGCGGCGGGGGTAGCGTCTACGAGCAGTACTTC. The V and J genes are TRBV27 and TRBJ2-7; 7 positions agree with TRBD2. The V gene's germline CDR1 is MNHEY and CDR2 SMNVEV (reference sequence). The CDR3 is 13 amino acids. V was pared by 8 bases and J by 3 bases, with 7 bases of the junction left unmatched.

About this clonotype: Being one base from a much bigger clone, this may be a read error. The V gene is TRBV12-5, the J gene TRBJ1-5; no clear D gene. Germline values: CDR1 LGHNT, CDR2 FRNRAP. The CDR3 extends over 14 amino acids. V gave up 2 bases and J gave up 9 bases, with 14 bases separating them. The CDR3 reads CASGLNSGYRPQHF. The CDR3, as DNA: TGTGCTAGTGGTTTGAACTCCGGTTATCGGCCCCAGCATTTT.

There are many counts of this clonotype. CDR3 nucleotides: TGTGCCAGCAGCTCGGGACTAGCTTATGGGGAGCAGTACTTC. Amino acid sequence: CASSSGLAYGEQYF. This rearrangement joins TRBV13 to TRBJ2-7, with 9 bases matching TRBD2. This CDR3 spans 14 amino acids. Germline values: CDR1 PRHDT, CDR2 FYEKMQ (reference sequence). The V and J ends lost 4 bases and 7 bases, in that order; junction bases with no gene match: 8. The full variable domain, in which reference TRBV13 and TRBJ2-7 provide the parts outside the CDR3, is AAGVIQSPRHLIKEKRETATLKCYPIPRHDTVYWYQQGPGQDPQFLISFYEKMQSDKGSIPDRFSAQQFSDYHSELNMSSLELGDSALYFCASSSGLAYGEQYFGPGTRLTVT.

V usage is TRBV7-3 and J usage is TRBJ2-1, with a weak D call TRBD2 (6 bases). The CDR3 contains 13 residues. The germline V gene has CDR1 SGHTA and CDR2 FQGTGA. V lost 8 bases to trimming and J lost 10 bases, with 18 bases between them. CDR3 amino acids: CASGDFGGSEQFF. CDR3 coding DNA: TGTGCCAGCGGAGACTTCGGAGGGTCCGAGCAGTTCTTC.

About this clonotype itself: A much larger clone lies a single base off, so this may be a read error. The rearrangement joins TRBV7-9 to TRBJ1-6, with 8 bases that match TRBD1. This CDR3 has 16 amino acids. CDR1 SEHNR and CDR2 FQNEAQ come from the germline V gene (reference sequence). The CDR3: CASSSNRDRTGSPLRF. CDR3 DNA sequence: TGTGCCAGCAGCTCGAACCGGGACAGGACTGGATCACCCCTCCGCTTT. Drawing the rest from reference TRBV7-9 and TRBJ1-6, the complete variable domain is DTGVSQNPRHKITKRGQNVTFRCDPISEHNRLYWYRQTLGQGPEFLTYFQNEAQLEKSRLLSDRFSAERPKGSFSTLEIQRTEQGDSAMYLCASSSNRDRTGSPLRFGNGTRLTVT.

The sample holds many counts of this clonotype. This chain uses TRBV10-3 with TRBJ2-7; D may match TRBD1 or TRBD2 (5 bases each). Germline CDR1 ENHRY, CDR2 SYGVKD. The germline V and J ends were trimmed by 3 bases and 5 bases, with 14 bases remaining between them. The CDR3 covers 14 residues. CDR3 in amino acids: CAISDPGQGNEQYF. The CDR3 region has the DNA TGTGCCATCAGTGATCCGGGGCAAGGGAACGAGCAGTACTTC.

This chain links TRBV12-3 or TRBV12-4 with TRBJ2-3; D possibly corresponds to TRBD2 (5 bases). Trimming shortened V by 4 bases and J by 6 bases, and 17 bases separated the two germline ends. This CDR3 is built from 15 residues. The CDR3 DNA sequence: TGTGCCAGCAGTTCAGAGGGTCCCGTTGGGGATACGCAGTATTTT. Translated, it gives CASSSEGPVGDTQYF.

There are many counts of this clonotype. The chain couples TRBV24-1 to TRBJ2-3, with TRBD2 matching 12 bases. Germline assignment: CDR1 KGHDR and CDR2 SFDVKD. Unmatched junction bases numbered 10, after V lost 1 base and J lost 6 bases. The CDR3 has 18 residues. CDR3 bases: TGTGCCACCAGTGATTTCCCTAAACTAGCGGGAGGCATCGATACGCAGTATTTT. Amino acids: CATSDFPKLAGGIDTQYF.

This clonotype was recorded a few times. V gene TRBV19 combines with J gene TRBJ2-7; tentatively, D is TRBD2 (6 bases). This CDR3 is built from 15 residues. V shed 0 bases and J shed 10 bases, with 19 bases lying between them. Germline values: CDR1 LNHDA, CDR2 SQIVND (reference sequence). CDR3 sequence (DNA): TGTGCCAGTAGTATAGATGCGGGGTCCATTACGAGCCAGTACTTC. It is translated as CASSIDAGSITSQYF. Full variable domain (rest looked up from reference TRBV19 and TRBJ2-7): DGGITQSPKYLFRKEGQNVTLSCEQNLNHDAMYWYRQDPGQGLRLIYYSQIVNDFQKGDIAEGYSVSREKKESFPLTVTSAQKNPTAFYLCASSIDAGSITSQYFGPGTRLTVT.

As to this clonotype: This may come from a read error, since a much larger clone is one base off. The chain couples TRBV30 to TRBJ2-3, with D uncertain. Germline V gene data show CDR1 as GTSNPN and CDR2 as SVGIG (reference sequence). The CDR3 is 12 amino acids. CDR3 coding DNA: TGTGCCTGGAGCGAAGTCACAGATGCGCAGTATTTT. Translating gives CAWSEVTDAQYF.

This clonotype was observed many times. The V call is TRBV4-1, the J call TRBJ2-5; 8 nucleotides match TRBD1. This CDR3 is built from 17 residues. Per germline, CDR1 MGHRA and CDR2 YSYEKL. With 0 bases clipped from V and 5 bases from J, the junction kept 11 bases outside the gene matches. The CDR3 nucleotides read TGCGCCAGCAGCCAAGAGCCCCTGGGTCAGGGGGCGGAGACCCAGTACTTC. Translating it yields CASSQEPLGQGAETQYF.

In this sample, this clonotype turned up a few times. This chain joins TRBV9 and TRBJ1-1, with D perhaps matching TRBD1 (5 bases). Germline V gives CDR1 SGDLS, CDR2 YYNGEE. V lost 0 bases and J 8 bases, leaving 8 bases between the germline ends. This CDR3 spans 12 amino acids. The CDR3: CASSVGEGEAFF. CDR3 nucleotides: TGTGCCAGCAGCGTAGGAGAGGGGGAAGCTTTCTTT.

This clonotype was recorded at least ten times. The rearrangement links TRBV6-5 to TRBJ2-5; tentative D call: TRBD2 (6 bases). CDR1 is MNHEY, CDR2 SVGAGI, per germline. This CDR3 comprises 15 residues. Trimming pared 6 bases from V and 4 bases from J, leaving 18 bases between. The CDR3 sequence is CASRRTTGVGETQYF. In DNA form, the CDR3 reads TGTGCCAGCAGGAGGACCACGGGGGTGGGAGAGACCCAGTACTTC.

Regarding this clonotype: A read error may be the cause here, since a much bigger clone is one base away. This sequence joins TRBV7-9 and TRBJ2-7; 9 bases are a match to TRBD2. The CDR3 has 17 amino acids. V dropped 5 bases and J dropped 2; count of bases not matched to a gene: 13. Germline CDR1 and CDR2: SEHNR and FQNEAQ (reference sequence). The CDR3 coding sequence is TGTGCCAGCAGCGCACGCCCTATAGCGGGAGCGGCCTACGAGCAGTACTTC. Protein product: CASSARPIAGAAYEQYF.